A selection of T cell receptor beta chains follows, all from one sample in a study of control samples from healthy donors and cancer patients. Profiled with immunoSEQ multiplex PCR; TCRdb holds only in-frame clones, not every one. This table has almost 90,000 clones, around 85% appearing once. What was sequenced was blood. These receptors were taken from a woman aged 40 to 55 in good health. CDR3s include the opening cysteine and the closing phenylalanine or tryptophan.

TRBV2 CASSERRSNSETQYF
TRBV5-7 CASSLVYGPRYTF
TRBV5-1 CASRGQPQPGNTIYF
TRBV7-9 CASSGLAEDNEQFF
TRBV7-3 CASSLDGTSTFNEQFF
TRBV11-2 CASSFAQGSAYNEQFF
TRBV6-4 CASSVSRVIYF
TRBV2 CASGRDTQETQYF
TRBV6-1 CASSATGTSGAYEQYF
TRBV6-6 CASSPLVTGGLSNEQFF
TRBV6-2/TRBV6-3 CASSGVKGASDTQYF
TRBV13 CASSLGLRGAYGYTF
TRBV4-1 CASSQFQGVRDEQYF
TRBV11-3 CASSEGGNQPQHF
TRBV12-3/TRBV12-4 CASKYGNYGYTF
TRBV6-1 CASSEAEHRGLYSNQPQHF
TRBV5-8 CASSFGNEQYF
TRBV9 CASSADEYGYTF
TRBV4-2 CASSQEPSGGGRTDTQYF
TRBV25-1 CASSDKGNSPLHF
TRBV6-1 CASSEWGQGPYEQYF
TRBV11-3 CASSLGFSGTATYEQYF
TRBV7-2 CASSKQGHEQFF
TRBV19 CASSILGEHTEAFF
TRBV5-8 CASSLSRITGANVLTF
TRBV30 CAWSPRGHHGYTF
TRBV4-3 CASSEGTSRHEKLFF
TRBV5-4 CASSLLDREDGYTF
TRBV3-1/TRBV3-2 CASSFHKRGGRETQYF
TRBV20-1 CSARGLEAFF
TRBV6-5 CASSYWGTSNEQFF
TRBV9 CASSGLSSGELFF
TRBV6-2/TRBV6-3 CASSGRSYSNQPQHF
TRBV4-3 CASSQDYRGLYGYTF
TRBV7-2 CASSRDRDTEAFF
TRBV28 CASRDTASAEAFF
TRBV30 CASSPTSGGAGTQYF
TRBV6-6 CASSRPTGAKNIQYF
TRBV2 CASTILDEQFF
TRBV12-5 CASGLIWEHTDTQYF
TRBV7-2 CASSLGEYGYTF
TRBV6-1 CASSEVGGYGANVLTF
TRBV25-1 CASSDRQETNEQFF
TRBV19 CASSQRGRNTIYF
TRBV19 CASSPRQGGHNSPLHF
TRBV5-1 CASSLVSGRLGNEKLFF
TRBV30 CACFYRGSYEQYF
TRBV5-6 CASSLRTGVGTDTQYF
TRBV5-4 CARRHSQGGPGNTIYF
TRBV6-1 CASSERNEKLFF
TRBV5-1 CATRPTGGYGYTF
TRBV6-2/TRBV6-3 CASSYSPGWNTEAFF
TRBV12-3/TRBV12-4 CASTLTGNEKLFF
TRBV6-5 CASNLREPNQPQHF
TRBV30 CAWGQGNEKLFF